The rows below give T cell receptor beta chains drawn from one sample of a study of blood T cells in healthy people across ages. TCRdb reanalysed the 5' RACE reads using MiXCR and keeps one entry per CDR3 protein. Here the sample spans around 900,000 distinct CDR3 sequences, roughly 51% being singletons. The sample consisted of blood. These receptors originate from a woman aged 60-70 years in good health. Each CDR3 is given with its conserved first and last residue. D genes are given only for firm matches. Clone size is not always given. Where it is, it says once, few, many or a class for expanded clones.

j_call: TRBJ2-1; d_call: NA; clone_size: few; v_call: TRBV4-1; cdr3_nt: TGCGCCAGCAGCCAAGGGGGCGGAGTGTACAATGAGCAGTTCTTC; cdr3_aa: CASSQGGGVYNEQFF
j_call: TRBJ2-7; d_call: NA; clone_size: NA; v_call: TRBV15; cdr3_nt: TGTGCCACCAGCAGAGCGCGGGGCCCTTACAATGAGCAGTACTTC; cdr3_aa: CATSRARGPYNEQYF
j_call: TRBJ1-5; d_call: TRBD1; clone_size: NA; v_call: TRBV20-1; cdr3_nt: TGCAGTGCTTTACAGGGGGCTCGGCAGCCCCAGCATTTT; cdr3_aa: CSALQGARQPQHF
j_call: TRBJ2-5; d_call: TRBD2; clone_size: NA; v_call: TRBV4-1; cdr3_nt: TGCGCCAGCAGCCAAGGGATGACTCTAGCGGGAGAAGAAGAGACCCAGTACTTC; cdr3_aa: CASSQGMTLAGEEETQYF
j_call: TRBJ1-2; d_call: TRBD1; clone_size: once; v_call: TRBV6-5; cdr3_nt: TGTGCCAGCGGGACAGGAGGTTATGGCTACACCTTC; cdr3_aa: CASGTGGYGYTF
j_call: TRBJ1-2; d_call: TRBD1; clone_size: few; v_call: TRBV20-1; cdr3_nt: TGCAGTGCTCAAGGACAGGGCCTAACCTATGGCTACACCTTC; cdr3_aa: CSAQGQGLTYGYTF
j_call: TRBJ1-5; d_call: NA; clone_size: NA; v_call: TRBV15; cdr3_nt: TGTGCCACCAGCAGAGTAGATAGCAATCAGCCCCAGCATTTT; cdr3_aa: CATSRVDSNQPQHF
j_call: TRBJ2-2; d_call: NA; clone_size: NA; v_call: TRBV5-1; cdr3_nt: TGCGCCAGCAGCTTAGGAGCGGGGAACACCGGGGAGCTGTTTTTT; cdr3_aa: CASSLGAGNTGELFF
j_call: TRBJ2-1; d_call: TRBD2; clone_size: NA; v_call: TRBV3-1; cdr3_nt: TGTGCCAGCAGCCAAACGGCGGGGGGCAATGAGCAGTTCTTC; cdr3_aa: CASSQTAGGNEQFF
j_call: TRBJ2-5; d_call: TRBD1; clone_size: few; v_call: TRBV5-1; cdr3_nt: TGCGCCAGCAGCTCCTCCCGTGGGGACAGGGGTATGGAGACCCAGTACTTC; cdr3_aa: CASSSSRGDRGMETQYF
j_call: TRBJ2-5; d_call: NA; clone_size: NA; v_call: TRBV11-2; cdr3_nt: TGTGCCAGCAGCTTAGGCGGGCTTTCGCTCCAGTACTTC; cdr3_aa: CASSLGGLSLQYF
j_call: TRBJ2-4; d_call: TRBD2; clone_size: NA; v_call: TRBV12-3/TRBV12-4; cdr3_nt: TGTGCCAGCATGATGAGCGGGAGATGGGACATTCAGTACTTC; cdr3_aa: CASMMSGRWDIQYF
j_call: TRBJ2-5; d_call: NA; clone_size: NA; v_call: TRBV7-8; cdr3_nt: TGTGCCAGCAGCCCCAAGGGGTGGGAGGAGACCCAGTACTTC; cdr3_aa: CASSPKGWEETQYF
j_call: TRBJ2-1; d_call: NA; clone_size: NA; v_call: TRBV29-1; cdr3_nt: TGCAGCTCCTGGCGGGGTGGGATTTTCAATGAGCAGTTCTTC; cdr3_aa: CSSWRGGIFNEQFF
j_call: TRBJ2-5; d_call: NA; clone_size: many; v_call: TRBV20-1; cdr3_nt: TGCAGTGCTAGGGGGGAGACCCAGTACTTC; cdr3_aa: CSARGETQYF
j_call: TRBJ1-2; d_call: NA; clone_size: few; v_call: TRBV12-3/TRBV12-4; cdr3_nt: TGTGCCAGCAGTTTATGGCCGAGGGGTGGCTACACCTTC; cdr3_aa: CASSLWPRGGYTF
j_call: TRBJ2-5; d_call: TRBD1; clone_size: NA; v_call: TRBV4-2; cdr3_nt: TGTGCCAGCAGCCGTACTCCGGACAGGGGATGGGAGACCCAGTACTTC; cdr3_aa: CASSRTPDRGWETQYF
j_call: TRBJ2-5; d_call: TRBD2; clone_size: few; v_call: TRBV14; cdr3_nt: TGTGCCAGCAGCCGCCGGACTAGCAGAGTCCCGACCCAGTACTTC; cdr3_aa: CASSRRTSRVPTQYF
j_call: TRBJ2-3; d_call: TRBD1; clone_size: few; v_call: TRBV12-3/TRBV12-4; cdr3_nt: TGTGCCAGCAGTCGCGCGGGACAGGGGGCTTCGGGAGATACGCAGTATTTT; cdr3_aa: CASSRAGQGASGDTQYF
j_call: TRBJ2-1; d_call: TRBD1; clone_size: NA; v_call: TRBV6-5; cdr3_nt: TGTGCCAGCAGTTACCGACAGGGGGATAAGTTCTTC; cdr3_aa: CASSYRQGDKFF
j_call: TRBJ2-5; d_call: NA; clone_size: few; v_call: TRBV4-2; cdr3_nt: TGTGCCAGCAGCCAGTCAACTAACTACCGGGAGACCCAGTACTTC; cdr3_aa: CASSQSTNYRETQYF
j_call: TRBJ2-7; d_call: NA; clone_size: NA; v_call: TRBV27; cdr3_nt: TGTGCCAGCATCTTTTTTAGCGGAAAAACCTACGAGCAGTACTTC; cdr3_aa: CASIFFSGKTYEQYF
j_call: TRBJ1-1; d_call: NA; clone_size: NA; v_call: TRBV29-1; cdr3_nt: TGCAGCGTTACTAGAGGCGGCGCCTGGGAATTTTCTGAAGCTTTCTTT; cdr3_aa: CSVTRGGAWEFSEAFF
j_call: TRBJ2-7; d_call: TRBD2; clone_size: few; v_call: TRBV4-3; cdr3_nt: TGCGCCAGCAGCCAAGATTCCACTAGCGGGAGGGCCGAGCAGTACTTC; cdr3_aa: CASSQDSTSGRAEQYF
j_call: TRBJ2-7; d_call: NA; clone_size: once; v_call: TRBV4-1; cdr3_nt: TGCGCCAGCAGCCAAGGGCCTCGACACAGCATGGATTCCTACGAGCAGTACTTC; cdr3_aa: CASSQGPRHSMDSYEQYF
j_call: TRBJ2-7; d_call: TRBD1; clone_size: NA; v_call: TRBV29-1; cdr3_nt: TGCAGCGTTGGTGTCAGGGGGCGCGCCTACGAGCAGTACTTC; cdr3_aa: CSVGVRGRAYEQYF
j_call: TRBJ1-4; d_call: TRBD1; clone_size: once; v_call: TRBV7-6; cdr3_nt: TGTGCCAGCAGCCAAAGGGGGACAGGAAGGGGAAAACTGTTTTTT; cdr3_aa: CASSQRGTGRGKLFF
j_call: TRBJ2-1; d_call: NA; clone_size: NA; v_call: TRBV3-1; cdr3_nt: TGTGCCAGCAGCCAAGATTGGGGCAGGTACAATGAGCAGTTCTTC; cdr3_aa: CASSQDWGRYNEQFF
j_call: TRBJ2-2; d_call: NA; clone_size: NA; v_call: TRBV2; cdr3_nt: TGTGCCAGGAGGGGGACAAAAAACACCGGGGAGCTGTTTTTT; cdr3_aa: CARRGTKNTGELFF
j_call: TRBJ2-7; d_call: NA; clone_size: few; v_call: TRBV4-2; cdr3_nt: TGTGCCAGCAGCCAAGTAGCTAGTACTCTCGAGCAGTACTTC; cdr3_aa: CASSQVASTLEQYF
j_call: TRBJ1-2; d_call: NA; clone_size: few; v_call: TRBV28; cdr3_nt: TGTGCCAGCAGTCGCCAGTGGGGCTACACCTTC; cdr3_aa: CASSRQWGYTF
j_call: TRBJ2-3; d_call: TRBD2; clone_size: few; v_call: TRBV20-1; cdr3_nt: TGCAGTGCTCGACTAGCGGGAGAAAATACGCAGTATTTT; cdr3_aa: CSARLAGENTQYF
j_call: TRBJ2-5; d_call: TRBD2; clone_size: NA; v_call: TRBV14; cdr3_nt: TGTGCCAGCAGCTGGGGACTAGCGGGAGCAGAGACCCAGTACTTC; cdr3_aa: CASSWGLAGAETQYF
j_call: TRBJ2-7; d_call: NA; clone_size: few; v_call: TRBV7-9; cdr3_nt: TGTGCCAGCAGCTTAGCACACGCCGGGGGCGCCTACGAGCAGTACTTC; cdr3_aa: CASSLAHAGGAYEQYF
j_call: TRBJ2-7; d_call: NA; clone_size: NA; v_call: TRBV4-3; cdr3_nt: TGCGCCAGCAGCCAAGTAGGACTGACTATAAGCTCCTACAATGAGCAGTACTTC; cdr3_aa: CASSQVGLTISSYNEQYF
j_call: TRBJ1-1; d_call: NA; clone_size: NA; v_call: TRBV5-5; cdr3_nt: TGTGCCAGCAGCTGGGGGACGGAGTACACTGAAGCTTTCTTT; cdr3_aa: CASSWGTEYTEAFF
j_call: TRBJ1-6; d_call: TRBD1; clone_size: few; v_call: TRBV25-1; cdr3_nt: TGTGCCAGCAATGGAGCAGGGGGGGATAATTCACCCCTCCACTTT; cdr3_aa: CASNGAGGDNSPLHF
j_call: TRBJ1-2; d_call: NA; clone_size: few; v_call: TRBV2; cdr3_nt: TGTGCCAGCCGACAGGAGGTTAACTATGGCTACACCTTC; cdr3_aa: CASRQEVNYGYTF
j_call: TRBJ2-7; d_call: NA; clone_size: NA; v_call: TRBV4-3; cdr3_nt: TGCGCCAGCAGCCAAGGGCCCGACTACAGGCCCTCCTACGAGCAGTACTTC; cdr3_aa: CASSQGPDYRPSYEQYF
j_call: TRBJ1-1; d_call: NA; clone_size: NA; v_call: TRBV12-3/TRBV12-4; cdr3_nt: TGTGCCAGCAGTTTAGTTTCGGTGGGGAACACTGAAGCTTTCTTT; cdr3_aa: CASSLVSVGNTEAFF
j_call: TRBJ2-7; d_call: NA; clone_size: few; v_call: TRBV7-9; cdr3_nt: TGTGCCAGCAACAACCGGGACGACACCTACGAGCAGTACTTC; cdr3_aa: CASNNRDDTYEQYF
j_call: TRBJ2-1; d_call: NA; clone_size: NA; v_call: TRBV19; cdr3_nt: TGTGCCAGTAGCCAGGGGTGGTACAATGAGCAGTTCTTC; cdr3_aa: CASSQGWYNEQFF
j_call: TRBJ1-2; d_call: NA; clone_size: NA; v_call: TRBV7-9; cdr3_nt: TGTGCCAGCAGCTCGGTAGGGATCAACTACACCTTC; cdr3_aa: CASSSVGINYTF
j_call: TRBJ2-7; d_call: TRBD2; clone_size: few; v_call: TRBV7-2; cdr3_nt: TGTGCCAGCAGCTGGAGCGGGAGGGTCTACGAGCAGTACTTC; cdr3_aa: CASSWSGRVYEQYF
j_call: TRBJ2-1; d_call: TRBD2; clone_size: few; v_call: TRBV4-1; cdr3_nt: TGCGCCAGCAGCCGAGGACTAGCGACAACCTTCTCCTACAATGAGCAGTTCTTC; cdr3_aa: CASSRGLATTFSYNEQFF
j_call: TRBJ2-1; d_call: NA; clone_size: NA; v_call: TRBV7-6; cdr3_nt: TGTGCCAGCAACCCGGGACGAGCGGCAAACAATGAGCAGTTCTTC; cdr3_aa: CASNPGRAANNEQFF
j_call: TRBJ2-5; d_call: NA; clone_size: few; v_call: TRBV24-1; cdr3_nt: TGTGCCACCAGTGAGACCAGGGGTGGGGTGGAGACCCAGTACTTC; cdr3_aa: CATSETRGGVETQYF
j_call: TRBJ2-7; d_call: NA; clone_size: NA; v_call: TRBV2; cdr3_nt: TGTGCCAGCAGGGACTACTCCTACAATGAGCAGTACTTC; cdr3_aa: CASRDYSYNEQYF
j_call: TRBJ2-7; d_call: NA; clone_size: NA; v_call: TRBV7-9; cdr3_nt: TGTGCCAGCAGCTTAACCGACAGAACCTACGAGCAGTACTTC; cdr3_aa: CASSLTDRTYEQYF
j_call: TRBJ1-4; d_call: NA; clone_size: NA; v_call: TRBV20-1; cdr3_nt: TGCAGTGCTAGAGAGACAGCTGCAACTAATGAAAAACTGTTTTTT; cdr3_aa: CSARETAATNEKLFF
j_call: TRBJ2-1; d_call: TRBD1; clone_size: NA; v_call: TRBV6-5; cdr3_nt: TGTGCCAGCAGCCCTACCCCGGGACAGGGCAAGTTCTTC; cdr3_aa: CASSPTPGQGKFF
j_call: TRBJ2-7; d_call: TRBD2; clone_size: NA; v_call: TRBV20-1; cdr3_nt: TGCAGTGCTAGAAGGGGACTAGCGGAGTCCTACGAGCAGTACTTC; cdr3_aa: CSARRGLAESYEQYF
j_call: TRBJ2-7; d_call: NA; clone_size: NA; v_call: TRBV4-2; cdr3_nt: TGTGCCAGCAGCCAAGAACGGGGCGGGTCAGGGGGGACATACGAGCAGTACTTC; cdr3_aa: CASSQERGGSGGTYEQYF
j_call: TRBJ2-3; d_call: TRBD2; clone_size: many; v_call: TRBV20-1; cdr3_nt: TGCAGTGCTAGTCTGGCGGGAGGTCGAGATACGCAGTATTTT; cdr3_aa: CSASLAGGRDTQYF
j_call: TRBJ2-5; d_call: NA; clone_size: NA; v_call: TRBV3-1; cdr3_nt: TGTGCCAGCAGCCAAGACGGGGAGGGGGCGCCGGTGGGGACCCAGTACTTC; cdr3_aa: CASSQDGEGAPVGTQYF
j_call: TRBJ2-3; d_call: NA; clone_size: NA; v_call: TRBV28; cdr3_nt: TGCGCCAGCAGTTTATCCCAGGCGGGGGCGAATACGCAGTATTTT; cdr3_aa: CASSLSQAGANTQYF
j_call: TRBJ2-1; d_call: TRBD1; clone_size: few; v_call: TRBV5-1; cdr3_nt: TGCGCCAGCGACTTGTCCCCCAGGGGGTTAAGTTCGTTCTTC; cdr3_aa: CASDLSPRGLSSFF
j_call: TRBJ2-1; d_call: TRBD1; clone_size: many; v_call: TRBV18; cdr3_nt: TGTGCCAGCTCACCGGGACAGGGGGCTGGGTTCTTC; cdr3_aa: CASSPGQGAGFF
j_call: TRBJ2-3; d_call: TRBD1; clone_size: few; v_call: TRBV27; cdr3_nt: TGTGCCAGCAGTCAGGGGGTGGCTACGCAGTATTTT; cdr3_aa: CASSQGVATQYF
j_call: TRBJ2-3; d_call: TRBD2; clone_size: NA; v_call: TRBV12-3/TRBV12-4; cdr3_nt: TGTGCCAGCAGCCTAGCGGGAGTAAACAGGGATACGCAGTATTTT; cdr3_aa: CASSLAGVNRDTQYF